One sample yielded the 20 T cell receptor beta chains listed below, sequenced in a study of beta chain features in type 1 diabetes. The whole isolated RNA underwent reverse transcription, so sequencing captured expressed TCRB transcripts. Assay used: immunoSEQ multiplex PCR; TCRdb lists only in-frame clones, some missing. The table lists 130,000 to 150,000 clones, nearly 9.5% of them singletons. Source material: central memory CD4+ T cells from blood. The receptor set was obtained from a man aged 18-30 years in good health.

This clone was found once. This chain links TRBV14 with TRBJ2-7, with D tentatively TRBD2 (6 bases). The ends were cut back, 6 bases at V and 5 bases at J, with 14 bases in the middle. The CDR3 is 13 residues long. Germline loops: CDR1 SGHDN, CDR2 FVKESK. Written as DNA, the CDR3 is TGTGCCAGCAGGGGGGGATCAGGCCACGAGCAGTACTTC. Translation gives CASRGGSGHEQYF.

This chain uses TRBV30 with TRBJ1-4, with D tentatively TRBD1 (5 bases). The CDR3 totals 13 residues. Germline V lookup: CDR1 GTSNPN, CDR2 SVGIG (reference sequence). V shed 3 bases and J shed 6 bases, with 11 bases lying between them. CDR3 region: CAWRGPGYEKLFF. The CDR3 DNA follows: TGTGCCTGGAGGGGCCCAGGGTATGAAAAACTGTTTTTT.

In this sample, this clone turned up a few times. This chain uses TRBV2 with TRBJ2-6; D may be TRBD1 (6 bases). Germline lookup yields CDR1 SNHLY and CDR2 FYNNEI. The CDR3 sequence is 15 residues long. Trimming shortened V by 5 bases and J by 2 bases, and 10 bases separated the two germline ends. CDR3 region: CASSRTDAGANVLTF. DNA of the CDR3: TGTGCCAGCAGTCGGACAGATGCTGGGGCCAACGTCCTGACTTTC.

This clone came up a few times. This chain joins TRBV28 and TRBJ1-2; D might be TRBD1 (6 bases). Germline V CDR1 and CDR2: MDHEN, SYDVKM. The CDR3 has 13 residues. V shed 2 bases and J shed 13 bases, with 17 bases lying between them. The CDR3 protein is CASSLEGGVVFTF. The CDR3 DNA sequence: TGTGCCAGCAGTTTAGAAGGGGGGGTGGTTTTCACCTTC.

The V call is TRBV7-2, the J call TRBJ2-5; 15 bases are shared with TRBD2. Germline CDR1 reads SGHTA; CDR2 reads FQGNSA. The CDR3 spans 15 residues. V lost 6 bases to trimming and J lost 4 bases; unmatched junction nucleotides: 3. The CDR3 region has the DNA TGTGCCAGCAGGCCGGGACTAGCGGGGGGAGAGACCCAGTACTTC. Its protein product is CASRPGLAGGETQYF.

The rearrangement uses TRBV10-3 and TRBJ2-1; 7 nucleotides line up with TRBD2. This CDR3 comprises 14 residues. Germline CDR1 reads ENHRY; CDR2 reads SYGVKD. The V segment lost 10 bases and the J segment 7 bases; nucleotides outside the gene matches: 13. For the CDR3, the DNA is TGTGCCACCAACGCCGCGGGGGTGAGAAATGAGCAGTTCTTC. Amino acids: CATNAAGVRNEQFF.

As for this clone: Other DNA sequences in this specimen translate into the identical CDR3. The gene calls are TRBV7-9 and TRBJ2-3, with TRBD1 matching 10 bases. The CDR3 is made up of 14 amino acids. V lost 7 bases and J lost 4; bases outside the gene matches: 5. CDR1 is SEHNR, CDR2 FQNEAQ, per germline (reference sequence). The CDR3 reads CASTRTGGADTQYF. The CDR3 nucleotides are TGTGCCAGCACCCGGACAGGGGGGGCAGATACGCAGTATTTT.

The table lists this clone with many counts. V gene TRBV7-9 combines with J gene TRBJ1-3, with D unresolved. CDR3 length equals 14 residues. The V end was cut by 2 bases, the J end by 0 bases, with 5 bases between. Germline loops: CDR1 SEHNR, CDR2 FQNEAQ (reference sequence). The CDR3: CASSLQISGNTIYF. The CDR3 DNA reads as TGTGCCAGCAGCTTACAGATCTCTGGAAACACCATATATTTT.

The chain joins TRBV14 to TRBJ2-2, with TRBD1 matching over 10 bases. V lost 4 bases and J lost 6; bases outside the gene matches: 5. Germline V CDR1 and CDR2: SGHDN, FVKESK. The CDR3 runs to 15 residues. CDR3 sequence: CASSRQGASAGELFF. DNA for the CDR3: TGTGCCAGCAGCCGACAGGGGGCGAGCGCCGGGGAGCTGTTTTTT.

Worth noting for this clone: The same CDR3 is also encoded by other DNA sequences in this sample. This chain connects TRBV7-2 to TRBJ2-2, with TRBD2 identical over 9 bases. The CDR3 runs to 15 residues. Trimming took 1 base from V and 4 from J; bases not matched to a gene: 1. Germline-derived CDR1 and CDR2 are SGHTA and FQGNSA. As DNA, the CDR3 is TGTGCCAGCAGCTTAGTTAGCGGGGGCACCGGGGAGCTGTTTTTT. This gives the protein CASSLVSGGTGELFF.

The chain employs TRBV5-1 and TRBJ2-3, with a weak D call TRBD1 (6 bases). V lost 0 bases to trimming and J lost 3 bases, with 11 bases between them. This CDR3 contains 15 residues. The V gene's germline CDR1 is SGHRS and CDR2 YFSETQ. The CDR3 DNA follows: TGCGCCAGCAGCTTGGCCGGACAGTCAACAGATACGCAGTATTTT. Amino acids: CASSLAGQSTDTQYF.

This clone was observed a few times. The chain uses TRBV4-1 and TRBJ1-5, with a possible D match to TRBD1 (6 bases). Trimming stripped 4 bases from V and 5 bases from J, with 18 bases between. This CDR3 region has 16 residues. Germline assignment: CDR1 MGHRA and CDR2 YSYEKL. The CDR3 loop reads CASSRETGFRDQPQHF. CDR3 nucleotides: TGCGCCAGCAGCCGCGAAACAGGGTTTCGGGATCAGCCCCAGCATTTT.

This chain uses TRBV5-1 with TRBJ1-4, with D tentatively TRBD1 (6 bases). Between the trimmed V and J ends, which lost 5 bases and 5 bases, there was a span of 16 bases. Per the germline V gene, CDR1 is SGHRS and CDR2 is YFSETQ. The CDR3 has 15 residues. CDR3 in DNA: TGCGCCAGCAGTTTGTCCGGGACACGGAATGAAAAACTGTTTTTT. Protein sequence: CASSLSGTRNEKLFF.

This clone was found a few times. This chain connects TRBV10-1 to TRBJ2-7; maybe TRBD2 (6 bases). V lost 4 bases, J lost 0 bases, and 13 bases lay in between. In germline, CDR1 is WNHNN, CDR2 SYGVQD (reference sequence). The CDR3 loop spans 15 amino acids. As DNA, the CDR3 is TGCGCCAGCAGTGCAGCGGGCCTGAGCTCCTACGAGCAGTACTTC. It yields the protein CASSAAGLSSYEQYF.

The chain joins TRBV28 to TRBJ2-1; tentative D call: TRBD2 (5 bases). Trimming cost V 2 bases and J 13 bases, with 12 bases left between them. Germline assignment: CDR1 MDHEN and CDR2 SYDVKM. The CDR3 runs 12 residues. Written as DNA, the CDR3 is TGTGCCAGCAGTTTAGAGCGGAGGTCTCAGTTCTTC. Encoded protein: CASSLERRSQFF.

The rearrangement uses TRBV5-1 and TRBJ2-1; a possible D gene is TRBD2 (6 bases). V lost 8 bases and J lost 4, with 19 bases in between. The CDR3 is 15 residues long. CDR1 is SGHRS, CDR2 YFSETQ, per germline. The CDR3 region is CASFPAASEYNEQFF. CDR3 bases: TGCGCCAGTTTCCCTGCGGCTAGCGAGTACAATGAGCAGTTCTTC.

This clone was picked up a small number of times. The rearrangement uses TRBV7-2 and TRBJ2-7, with TRBD2 as a possible D gene (5 bases). Trimming removed 4 bases at V and 1 base at J, with 17 bases between. This CDR3 comprises 16 residues. CDR1 SGHTA and CDR2 FQGNSA come from the germline V gene. In DNA form, the CDR3 reads TGTGCCAGCAGCTCAGTCCCCTCGGGGAGTTCCTACGAGCAGTACTTC. It codes for CASSSVPSGSSYEQYF.

The chain recombines TRBV6-1 with TRBJ1-3, with unresolved D. The V gene lost 7 bases and the J gene lost 0 bases, with 7 bases spanning the gap. The CDR3 runs to 13 residues. Germline lookup yields CDR1 MNHNS and CDR2 SASEGT. The CDR3 reads CASTHPSGNTIYF. CDR3 sequence (DNA): TGTGCCAGCACCCATCCCTCTGGAAACACCATATATTTT.

Only a few counts were recorded for this clone. The chain recombines TRBV11-2 with TRBJ1-2, with unresolved D. This CDR3 spans 13 amino acids. V lost 1 base, J lost 7 bases, and 10 bases lay in between. From germline, CDR1 is SGHAT and CDR2 FQNNGV. This CDR3 reads CASSLVGLAGYTF. DNA for the CDR3: TGTGCCAGCAGCTTAGTTGGGCTTGCTGGCTACACCTTC.

This clone has just a few counts. J is TRBJ2-3 and V is TRBV4-1; 9 bases map to TRBD1. This CDR3 comprises 20 residues. The V gene end was trimmed by 2 bases and the J gene end by 0 bases; junction bases not matched to a gene: 15. CDR1 and CDR2 (germline): MGHRA, YSYEKL. CDR3 residues: CASSQTSPGTGTPSTDTQYF. For the CDR3, the DNA is TGCGCCAGCAGCCAAACCTCCCCCGGGACAGGGACCCCTAGCACAGATACGCAGTATTTT.